This T cell receptor beta chain derives from a study of beta chain features in type 1 diabetes. Study results and caveats: Shorter TCRB CDR3s, moderately but significantly so, were found in Type 1 diabetes patients in all four CD4+ subsets. Insertion counts at VDJ junctions were lower in type 1 diabetes patients, who also showed more deletions there.

Expressed TCRB transcripts were sequenced, since all the RNA that had been isolated was reverse transcribed. This table comes from immunoSEQ multiplex PCR, and its TCRdb copy is limited to in-frame clones, with some not included. The table lists about 150,000 clones, 9% to 12% of them singletons. This clone was seen more than once but under ten times. What it recognizes is unknown. CDR1 is SGDLS and CDR2 is YYNGEE in the germline V gene. V trimming: 0 bases; J trimming: 6 bases; junction bases outside the gene matches: 4. The CDR3 totals 14 residues. The sequencing sample was made of central memory CD4+ T cells from blood. V gene TRBV9 combines with J gene TRBJ2-3, with TRBD1 matching over 7 bases. The clonotype comes from a man aged 25-45 years with type 1 diabetes. This CDR3 reads CASSVGTGPDTQYF. The CDR3 DNA reads TGTGCCAGCAGCGTAGGGACAGGCCCCGATACGCAGTATTTT.